This entry concerns a single T cell receptor beta chain. The antigen is not known. These data originate in a study of cytomegalovirus exposure and HLA in healthy donors. Study in general: Both the roughly 120 validation repertoires and the roughly 700 first-cohort repertoires used the same platform, as reported by a later analysis. Study findings and constraints: Testing in vitro showed a few CMV-associated chains specific for CMV antigens.

The CDR3 runs to 14 residues. Trimming took 2 bases from V and 4 from J; bases not matched to a gene: 5. Germline V lookup: CDR1 GTSNPN, CDR2 SVGIG (reference sequence). Assay used: immunoSEQ multiplex PCR; TCRdb lists only in-frame clones, some missing. The sample consists of 75,000 to 85,000 clones, approximately 90% of them appearing once. The sequenced material came from PBMCs. This TCR came from a man aged 30 to 45 in good health and CMV-seronegative. The rearrangement joins TRBV30 to TRBJ2-7, with TRBD2 identical over 10 bases. This CDR3 reads CAWSKGSGRYEQYF. DNA for the CDR3: TGTGCCTGGAGTAAGGGTAGCGGGAGGTACGAGCAGTACTTC.